The entry below gives a single TCR beta chain sequence along with its context. Germline CDR1 reads SGHKS; CDR2 reads YYEKEE (reference sequence). This CDR3 contains 12 residues. J lost 3 bases, V lost 4 bases, and 0 bases had no gene match. Assay: immunoSEQ multiplex PCR; the TCRdb copy retains only in-frame clones and omits some. The sample shows around 200,000 clones, roughly 84% of them seen only once. The source of the sample is a study of blood T cell repertoires in COVID-19. Study at large: Donors in the United States, Italy and Spain gave samples during acute or convalescent COVID-19.

Sequencing was carried out using peripheral blood. The chain uses TRBV5-5 and TRBJ2-7, with 8 positions matching TRBD2. This clonotype originated in a man aged 50-59 years with active or convalescent COVID-19. The CDR3 coding sequence is TGTGCCAGCAGCCGGGAGGGCTACGAGCAGTACTTC. It encodes CASSREGYEQYF.